One and the same sample provided the 6 T cell receptor beta chains below, sequenced in a study of cytomegalovirus exposure and HLA in healthy donors. Vbeta (60) and Jbeta (13) primers were used in the PCR. Profiled with immunoSEQ multiplex PCR; TCRdb holds only in-frame clones, not every one. This sample has roughly 100,000 clones; about four fifths occur once, and the top ten carry roughly 6.5%. Sequencing was performed on PBMCs. These receptors were obtained from a woman aged 50 to 60 in good health and CMV-seropositive.

The chain links TRBV5-1 to TRBJ2-3, with 7 bases identical to TRBD1. J was trimmed by 4 bases and V by 2 bases; bases with no gene match: 4. Germline CDR1 is SGHRS and CDR2 is YFSETQ. The CDR3 loop spans 14 amino acids. The CDR3 DNA sequence: TGCGCCAGCAGCTTAGGAACAGGGGCAGATACGCAGTATTTT. Translated: CASSLGTGADTQYF.

This chain uses TRBV5-1 with TRBJ1-2; possibly TRBD1 for D (6 bases). This CDR3 is 13 amino acids long. CDR1 is SGHRS and CDR2 is YFSETQ in the germline V gene. The V and J ends lost 0 bases and 8 bases respectively, with 11 bases between them. The CDR3: CASSLGAGAGYTF. The CDR3 nucleotides read TGCGCCAGCAGCTTGGGGGCAGGGGCCGGCTACACCTTC.

The V call is TRBV6-1, the J call TRBJ2-7, with 7 positions matching TRBD2. Trimming removed 1 base from V and 1 base from J; junction bases left unmatched: 4. The CDR3 spans 15 residues. Germline V gene lookup returns CDR1 MNHNS and CDR2 SASEGT. As DNA, the CDR3 is TGTGCCAGCAGTGAAGTAGCGGGTCCTTCCTACGAGCAGTACTTC. Its protein product is CASSEVAGPSYEQYF.

This chain uses TRBV5-1 with TRBJ2-3, with 9 bases identical to TRBD1. Germline loops: CDR1 SGHRS, CDR2 YFSETQ. The CDR3 covers 15 residues. V was clipped by 5 bases and J by 1 base; unmatched bases: 5. The CDR3 nucleotides read TGCGCCAGCAGGCGAACAGGGGGCGGCACAGATACGCAGTATTTT. It encodes CASRRTGGGTDTQYF.

The chain is built from TRBV7-2 and TRBJ2-3; 10 bases agree with TRBD1. Trimming removed 4 bases from V and 4 bases from J; junction bases left unmatched: 5. The CDR3 has 15 residues. CDR1 is SGHTA and CDR2 is FQGNSA in the germline V gene. The CDR3 nucleotides are TGTGCCAGCAGCTCGACAGGGGGCAGGGCAGATACGCAGTATTTT. Protein product: CASSSTGGRADTQYF.

The gene calls are TRBV7-6 and TRBJ1-3; D is possibly TRBD1 (6 bases). CDR1 and CDR2 (germline): SGHVS, FNYEAQ. This CDR3 comprises 17 residues. V was clipped by 3 bases and J by 4 bases, with 19 bases between them. The CDR3 DNA sequence: TGTGCCAGCAGCTTTAATGCGGCCCCGACAGGAGGAAACACCATATATTTT. Its translation is CASSFNAAPTGGNTIYF.